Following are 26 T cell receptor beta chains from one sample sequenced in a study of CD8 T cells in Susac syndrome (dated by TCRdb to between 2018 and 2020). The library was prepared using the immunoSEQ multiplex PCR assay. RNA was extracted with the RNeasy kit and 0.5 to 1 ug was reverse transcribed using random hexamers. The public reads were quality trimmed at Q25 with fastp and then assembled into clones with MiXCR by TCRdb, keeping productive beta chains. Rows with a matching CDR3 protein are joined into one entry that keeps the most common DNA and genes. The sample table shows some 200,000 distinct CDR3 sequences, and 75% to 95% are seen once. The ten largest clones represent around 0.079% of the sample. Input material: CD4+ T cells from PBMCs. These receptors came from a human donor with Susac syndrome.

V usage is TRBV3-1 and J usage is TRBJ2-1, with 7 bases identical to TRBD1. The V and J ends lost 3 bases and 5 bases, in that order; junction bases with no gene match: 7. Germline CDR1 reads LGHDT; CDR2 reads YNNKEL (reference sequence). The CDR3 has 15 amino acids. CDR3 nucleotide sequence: TGTGCCAGCAGCCAGGGGGCAGGGGGTCACAATGAGCAGTTCTTC. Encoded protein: CASSQGAGGHNEQFF.

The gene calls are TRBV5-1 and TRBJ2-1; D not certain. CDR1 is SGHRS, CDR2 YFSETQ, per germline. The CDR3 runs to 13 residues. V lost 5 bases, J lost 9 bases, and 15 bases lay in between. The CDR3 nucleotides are TGCGCCAGCAGTTATATTACTCGGATTGAGCAGTTCTTC. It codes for CASSYITRIEQFF.

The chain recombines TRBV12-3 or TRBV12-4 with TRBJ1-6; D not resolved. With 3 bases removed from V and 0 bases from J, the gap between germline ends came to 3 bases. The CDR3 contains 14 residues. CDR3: CASSFPSYNSPLHF. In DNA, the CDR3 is TGTGCCAGCAGTTTTCCCTCCTATAATTCACCCCTCCACTTT.

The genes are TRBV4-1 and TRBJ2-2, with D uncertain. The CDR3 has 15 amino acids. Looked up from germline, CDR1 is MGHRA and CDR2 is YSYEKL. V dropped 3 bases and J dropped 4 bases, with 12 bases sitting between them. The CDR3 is CASSQEGQITGELFF. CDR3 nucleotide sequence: TGCGCCAGCAGCCAGGAAGGGCAAATCACCGGGGAGCTGTTTTTT.

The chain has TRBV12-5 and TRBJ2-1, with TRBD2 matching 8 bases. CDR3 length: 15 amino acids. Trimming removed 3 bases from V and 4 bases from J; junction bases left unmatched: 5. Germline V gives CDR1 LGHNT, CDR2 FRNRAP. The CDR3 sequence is CASGFSSGYYNEQFF. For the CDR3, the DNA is TGTGCTAGTGGTTTCTCTAGCGGGTATTACAATGAGCAGTTCTTC.

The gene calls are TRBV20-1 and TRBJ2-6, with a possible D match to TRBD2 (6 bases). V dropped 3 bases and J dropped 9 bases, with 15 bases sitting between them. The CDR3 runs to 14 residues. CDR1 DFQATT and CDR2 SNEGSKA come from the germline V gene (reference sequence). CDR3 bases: TGCAGTGCTAGTTTTCCGGGGGTTGGCAACGTCCTGACTTTC. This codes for CSASFPGVGNVLTF.

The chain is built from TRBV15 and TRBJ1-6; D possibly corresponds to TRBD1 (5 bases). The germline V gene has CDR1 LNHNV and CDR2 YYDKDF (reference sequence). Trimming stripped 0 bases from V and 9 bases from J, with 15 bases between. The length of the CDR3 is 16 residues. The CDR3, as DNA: TGTGCCACCAGCAGAGATGGGCAGGGAAATTCTTCACCCCTCCACTTT. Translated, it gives CATSRDGQGNSSPLHF.

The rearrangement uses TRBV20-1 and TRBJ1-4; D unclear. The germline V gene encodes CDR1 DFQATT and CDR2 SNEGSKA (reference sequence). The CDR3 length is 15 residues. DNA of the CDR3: TGCAGCGGTGGGCGGGGAAGAGCAACTAATGAAAAACTGTTTTTT. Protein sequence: CSGGRGRATNEKLFF.

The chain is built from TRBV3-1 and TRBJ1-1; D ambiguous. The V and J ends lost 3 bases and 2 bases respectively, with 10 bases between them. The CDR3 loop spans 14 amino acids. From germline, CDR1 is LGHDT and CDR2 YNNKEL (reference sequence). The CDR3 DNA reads TGTGCCAGCAGCCAGCTGGGTCCAAACACTGAAGCTTTCTTT. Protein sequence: CASSQLGPNTEAFF.

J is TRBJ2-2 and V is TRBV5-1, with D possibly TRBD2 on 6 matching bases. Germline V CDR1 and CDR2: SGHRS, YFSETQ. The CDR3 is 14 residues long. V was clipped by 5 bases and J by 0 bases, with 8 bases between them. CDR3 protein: CASSGTSNTGELFF. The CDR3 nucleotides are TGCGCCAGCAGTGGGACTTCGAACACCGGGGAGCTGTTTTTT. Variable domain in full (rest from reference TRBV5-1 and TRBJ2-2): KAGVTQTPRYLIKTRGQQVTLSCSPISGHRSVSWYQQTPGQGLQFLFEYFSETQRNKGNFPGRFSGRQFSNSRSEMNVSTLELGDSALYLCASSGTSNTGELFFGEGSRLTVL.

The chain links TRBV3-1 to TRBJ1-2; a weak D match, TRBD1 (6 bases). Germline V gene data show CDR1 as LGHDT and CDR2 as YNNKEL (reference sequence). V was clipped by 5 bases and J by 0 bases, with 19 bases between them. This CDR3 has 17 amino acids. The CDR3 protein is CASSSFRRTEPNYGYTF. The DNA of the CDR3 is TGTGCCAGCAGCTCCTTCCGACGGACAGAACCTAACTATGGCTACACCTTC.

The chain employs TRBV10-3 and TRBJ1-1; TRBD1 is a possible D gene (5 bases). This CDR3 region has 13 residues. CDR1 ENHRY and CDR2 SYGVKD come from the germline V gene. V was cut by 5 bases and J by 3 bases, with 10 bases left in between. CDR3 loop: CAISKGLDTEAFF. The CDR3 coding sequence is TGTGCCATCAGTAAGGGGCTCGACACTGAAGCTTTCTTT.

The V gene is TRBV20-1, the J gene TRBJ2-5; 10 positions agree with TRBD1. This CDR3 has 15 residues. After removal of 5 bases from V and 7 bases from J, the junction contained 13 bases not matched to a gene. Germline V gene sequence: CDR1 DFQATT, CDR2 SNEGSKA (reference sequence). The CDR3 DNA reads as TGCAGTGCTGGACTCAGGGACAGGGGAAGGGGGACCCAGTACTTC. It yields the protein CSAGLRDRGRGTQYF.

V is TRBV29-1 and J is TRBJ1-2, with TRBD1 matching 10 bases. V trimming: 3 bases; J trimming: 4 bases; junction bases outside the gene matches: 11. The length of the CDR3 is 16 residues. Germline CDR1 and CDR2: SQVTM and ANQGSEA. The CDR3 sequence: CSVEGDRGSRLYGYTF. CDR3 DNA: TGCAGCGTTGAGGGGGACAGGGGTTCCCGCCTCTATGGCTACACCTTC.

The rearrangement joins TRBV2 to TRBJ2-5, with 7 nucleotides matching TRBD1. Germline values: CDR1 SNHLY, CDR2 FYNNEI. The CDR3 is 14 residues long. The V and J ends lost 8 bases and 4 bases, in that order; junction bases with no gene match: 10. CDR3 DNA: TGTGCCAGCTCTTTGGGACAGACTGGAGAGACCCAGTACTTC. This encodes CASSLGQTGETQYF.

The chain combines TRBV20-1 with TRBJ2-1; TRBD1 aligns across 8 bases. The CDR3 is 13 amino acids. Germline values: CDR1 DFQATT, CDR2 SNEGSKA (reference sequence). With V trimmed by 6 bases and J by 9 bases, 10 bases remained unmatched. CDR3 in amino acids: CSAKRTGSIEQFF. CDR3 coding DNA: TGCAGTGCCAAGCGGACAGGGTCCATTGAGCAGTTCTTC.

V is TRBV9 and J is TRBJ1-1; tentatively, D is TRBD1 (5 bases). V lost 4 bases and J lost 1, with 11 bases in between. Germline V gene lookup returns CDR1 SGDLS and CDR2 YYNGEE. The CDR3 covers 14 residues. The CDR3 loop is CASSSTQGNTEAFF. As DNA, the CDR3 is TGTGCCAGCAGCTCAACCCAGGGGAACACTGAAGCTTTCTTT.

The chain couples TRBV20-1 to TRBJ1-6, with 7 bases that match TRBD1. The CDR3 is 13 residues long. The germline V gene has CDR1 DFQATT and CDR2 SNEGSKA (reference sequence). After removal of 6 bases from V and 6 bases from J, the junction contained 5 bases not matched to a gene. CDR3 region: CSASGTVNSPLHF. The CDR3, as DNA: TGCAGTGCCTCTGGGACAGTTAATTCACCCCTCCACTTT.

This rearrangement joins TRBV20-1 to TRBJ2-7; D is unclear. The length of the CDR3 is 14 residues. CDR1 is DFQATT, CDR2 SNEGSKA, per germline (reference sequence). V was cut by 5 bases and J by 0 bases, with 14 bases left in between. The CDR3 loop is CSAPRTRSSYEQYF. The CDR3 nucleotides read TGCAGTGCTCCGAGGACGAGGAGCTCCTACGAGCAGTACTTC.

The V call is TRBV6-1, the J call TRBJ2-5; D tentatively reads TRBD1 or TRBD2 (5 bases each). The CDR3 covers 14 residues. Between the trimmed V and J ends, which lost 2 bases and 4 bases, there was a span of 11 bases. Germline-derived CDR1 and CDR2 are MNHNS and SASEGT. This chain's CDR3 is CASSEPGTVETQYF. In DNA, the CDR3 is TGTGCCAGCAGTGAACCGGGGACGGTAGAGACCCAGTACTTC.

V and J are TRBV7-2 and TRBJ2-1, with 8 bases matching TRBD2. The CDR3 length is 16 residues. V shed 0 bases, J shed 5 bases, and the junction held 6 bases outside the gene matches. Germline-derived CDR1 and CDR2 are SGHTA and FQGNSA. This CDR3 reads CASSLAQGLGNNEQFF. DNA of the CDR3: TGTGCCAGCAGCTTAGCCCAGGGACTAGGCAACAATGAGCAGTTCTTC.

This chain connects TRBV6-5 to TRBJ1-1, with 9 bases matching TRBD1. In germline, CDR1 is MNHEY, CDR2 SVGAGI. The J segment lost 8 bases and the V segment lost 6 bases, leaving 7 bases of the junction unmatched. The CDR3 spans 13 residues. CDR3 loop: CASSIGQGLEAFF. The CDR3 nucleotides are TGTGCCAGCAGCATTGGACAGGGGCTAGAAGCTTTCTTT.

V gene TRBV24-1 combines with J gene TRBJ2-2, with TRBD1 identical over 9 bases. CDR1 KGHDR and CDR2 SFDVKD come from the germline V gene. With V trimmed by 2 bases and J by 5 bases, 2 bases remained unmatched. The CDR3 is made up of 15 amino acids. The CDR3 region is CATSDWDRATGELFF. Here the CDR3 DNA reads TGTGCCACCAGTGATTGGGACAGGGCTACCGGGGAGCTGTTTTTT.

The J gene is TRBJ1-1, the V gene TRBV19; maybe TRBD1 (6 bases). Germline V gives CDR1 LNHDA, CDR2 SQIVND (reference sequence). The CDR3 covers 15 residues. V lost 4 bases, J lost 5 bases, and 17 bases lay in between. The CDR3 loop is CASSTTGGLNTEAFF. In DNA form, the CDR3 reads TGTGCCAGTAGTACTACGGGGGGGCTTAATACTGAAGCTTTCTTT.

The CDR3 loop reads CATSDSSGQKYNEQFF. The DNA for the CDR3 is TGTGCCACCAGTGATTCTAGCGGACAAAAATACAATGAGCAGTTCTTC. The J gene is TRBJ2-1, the V gene TRBV24-1; 7 positions agree with TRBD2. Germline CDR1 KGHDR, CDR2 SFDVKD. V dropped 2 bases and J dropped 4; count of bases not matched to a gene: 7. The CDR3 is 16 amino acids.

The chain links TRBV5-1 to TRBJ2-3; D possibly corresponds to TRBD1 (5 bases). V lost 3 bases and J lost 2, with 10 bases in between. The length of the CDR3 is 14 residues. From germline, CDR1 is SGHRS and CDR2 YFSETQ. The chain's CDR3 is CASSSQGNTDTQYF. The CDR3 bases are TGCGCCAGCAGCTCCCAGGGAAACACAGATACGCAGTATTTT.